This T cell receptor (beta chain) was recorded in a study of cytomegalovirus exposure and HLA in healthy donors (TCRdb year 2017). Background for the entire study: A later analysis indicated that the 90 to 150 validation repertoires were generated on the platform also employed for the approximately 700 repertoires of the first cohort. The study aimed to test whether signatures of past pathogen exposure could be identified by cataloging public T cell receptors. Along with the roughly 670-subject first cohort, a separate validation cohort of over 90 different subjects was used. To predict cytomegalovirus infection status, the study brought together high-throughput TCR immunosequencing, statistical association of individual TCRs with disease status, and machine learning. Study-level results and caveats: The authors suggested that the approach could potentially be extended to other disease states and immunological phenotypes. A few of the identified cytomegalovirus-associated TCR beta chains were confirmed in vitro to be specific for cytomegalovirus antigens. In both the original and validation cohorts, the classifier was reported to diagnose cytomegalovirus status with high specificity and sensitivity. All 120 or so repertoires were used to score co-occurrence in the validation cohort in a later analysis, because that analysis had no HLA typing for the cohort. A later analysis found that TCRs clustered in the first cohort also tended to co-occur in the roughly 120 validation repertoires, with 94% of cluster scores above 0. Most TCR sequences were observed very rarely across donors, whereas some public TCRs were present in many individuals. In the study, approximately 160 TCR beta chains were listed as associated with cytomegalovirus.

The library was built by means of the immunoSEQ multiplex PCR assay. The authors' pipeline ran thus. A statistical classification framework was built for diagnosing cytomegalovirus status from the catalog of TCR beta chain sequences. Held by TCRdb, this immuneACCESS table contains in-frame sequences only and omits some clones. Under half of the omission traces to an unresolved V gene where checked; the cause of the rest is unknown. That table is the source of V, J and clone size, and D and trimming were worked out from the DNA. The sample table lists roughly 120,000 clones, about 90% of them with a count of one. 2% to 2.5% of the sample rests with the top ten. The donors were included in the validation cohort of some 120 subjects, a group kept apart from the roughly 700-subject first cohort. This clone was counted between two and nine times. This clone's antigen is unknown. No base qualities exist here, and no much larger clone lies one base off it.

From cysteine to phenylalanine, the CDR3 is 14 amino acids long. Left in the record is the CDR3 DNA by itself, 42 bases read in frame from the first base. The germline V gene (reference sequence) yields MNHEY for CDR1 and SMNVEV for CDR2. V and J lose 2 bases and 3 bases, and a span of 11 bases separates them. The V gene is TRBV27 and the J gene is TRBJ2-7; the D gene is possibly TRBD1, with 5 bases matching. The material sequenced was PBMCs. The source is a woman aged 18-35 years in good health and CMV-seronegative. The CDR3 here reads CASSLSSDSYEQYF. The DNA reads as follows: TGTGCCAGCAGTTTAAGTTCCGACAGCTACGAGCAGTACTTC.